The T cell receptor (beta chain) described here comes from a study of early T cells in non-severe SARS-CoV-2 infection. Study-level background: Sequencing of bulk RNA from unsorted whole blood was done, without chain pairing.

Each cDNA molecule carried a unique molecular identifier. TCRdb reprocessed the 5' RACE reads via MiXCR and lists one record per CDR3 protein. The sample carries roughly 66,000 distinct CDR3 sequences, approximately 9% recorded once. V lost 0 bases, J lost 6 bases, and 6 bases stayed unmatched. The CDR3 is 14 amino acids. Per the germline V gene, CDR1 is DFQATT and CDR2 is SNEGSKA (reference sequence). This clonotype appeared many times. The TCR was taken from an adult who was a healthcare worker with PCR-confirmed SARS-CoV-2 infection or an uninfected control (not recorded which). Sequencing was performed on whole blood. V is TRBV20-1 and J is TRBJ2-3; 7 nucleotides match TRBD2. In nucleotides, the CDR3 is TGCAGTGCTAGAGATCGGACTAGGGTTGATACGCAGTATTTT. Encoded protein: CSARDRTRVDTQYF.